This T cell receptor beta chain was profiled in a study of T cell repertoires in cytomegalovirus infection. Study in general: Indications of both CMV infection and matching HLA type were provided by public TCR beta signatures.

TCRdb passed the reads through MiXCR, listing each CDR3 protein once. Here the sample spans roughly 230,000 distinct CDR3 sequences, about 12% being singletons. Germline V gene data show CDR1 as DFQATT and CDR2 as SNEGSKA (reference sequence). The V end lost 2 bases, the J end lost 6 bases, and 10 bases lay between the germline ends. The CDR3 consists of 12 residues. About this clonotype: Antigen: not known.

The study's findings and limits: Totalled public TCR beta family frequency picked out people who carried CMV plus the relevant HLA. The response measured ex vivo was dominated by TCR beta clonotypes (HLA-C-restricted and CMV-specific).

The chain recombines TRBV20-1 with TRBJ1-2; possibly TRBD1 for D (6 bases). This receptor was taken from a human donor in good health (CMV status not recorded). Some clones in this sample may be carry-over from other donors' samples. Source material: PBMCs. In DNA, the CDR3 is TGCAGTGCTAGACGGGGGGCTGATGGCTACACCTTC. Translated, it gives CSARRGADGYTF.